What follows are 5 T cell receptor beta chains derived from one specimen sequenced in a study of cytomegalovirus exposure and HLA in healthy donors. Amplification used 60 Vbeta primers and 13 Jbeta primers. The repertoire was sequenced with immunoSEQ multiplex PCR; TCRdb's copy has only in-frame clones and lacks some. The sample shows some 130,000 clones, over 60% of them seen only once. The material sequenced was PBMCs. Receptor source: a male donor in good health and CMV-seropositive.

The chain has TRBV30 and TRBJ2-2; 8 positions agree with TRBD2. Germline CDR1 reads GTSNPN; CDR2 reads SVGIG (reference sequence). CDR3 length: 14 amino acids. The trim removed 8 bases at V and 7 bases at J, leaving 12 bases unmatched. The CDR3: CALGGLVLGGELFF. The CDR3 region has the DNA TGTGCCCTAGGGGGACTAGTACTCGGCGGGGAGCTGTTTTTT.

The CDR3 nucleotides read TGTGCCACCTCTAGCGGGTTCACAGATACGCAGTATTTT. It codes for CATSSGFTDTQYF. The chain couples TRBV15 to TRBJ2-3; 8 bases match TRBD2. The trim removed 8 bases at V and 2 bases at J, leaving 3 bases unmatched. The germline CDR1 and CDR2 sequences are LNHNV and YYDKDF (reference sequence). CDR3 length: 13 residues.

The chain employs TRBV6-1 and TRBJ1-5, with TRBD1 as a possible D gene (5 bases). Germline CDR1 and CDR2: MNHNS and SASEGT. This CDR3 has 15 amino acids. Between the trimmed V and J ends, which lost 4 bases and 5 bases, there was a span of 15 bases. CDR3 sequence (DNA): TGTGCCAGCAGTGGAATTGGGGGGTCCCATCAGCCCCAGCATTTT. Protein product: CASSGIGGSHQPQHF.

The rearrangement joins TRBV7-2 to TRBJ1-5; unclear D gene. There are 13 residues in the CDR3. The V end was cut by 1 base, the J end by 4 bases, with 5 bases between. CDR1 is SGHTA and CDR2 is FQGNSA in the germline V gene. The CDR3 loop reads CASSLGPNQPQHF. The CDR3, as DNA: TGTGCCAGCAGCTTAGGTCCTAATCAGCCCCAGCATTTT.

CDR3 sequence: CASSSRLAGLYF. The DNA of the CDR3 is TGTGCCAGCAGCTCCAGACTAGCGGGGTTGTATTTT. The V gene is TRBV5-4, the J gene TRBJ2-3; 11 bases fit TRBD2. Germline values: CDR1 SGHNT, CDR2 YYREEE (reference sequence). V was pared by 3 bases and J by 14 bases, with 5 bases of the junction left unmatched. The length of the CDR3 is 12 residues.